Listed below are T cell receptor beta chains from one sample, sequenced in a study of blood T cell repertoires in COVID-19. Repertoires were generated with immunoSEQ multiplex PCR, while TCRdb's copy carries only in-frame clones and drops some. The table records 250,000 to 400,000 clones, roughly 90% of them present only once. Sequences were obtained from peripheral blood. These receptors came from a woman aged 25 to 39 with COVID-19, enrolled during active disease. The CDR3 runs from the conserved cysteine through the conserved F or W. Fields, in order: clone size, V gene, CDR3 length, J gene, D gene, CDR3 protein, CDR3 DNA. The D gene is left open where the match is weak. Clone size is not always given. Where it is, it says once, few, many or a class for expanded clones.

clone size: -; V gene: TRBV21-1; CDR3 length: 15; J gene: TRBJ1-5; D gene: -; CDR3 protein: CASSKRDRGNQPQHF; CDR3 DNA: TGTGCCAGCAGCAAGAGGGACAGGGGGAATCAGCCCCAGCATTTT
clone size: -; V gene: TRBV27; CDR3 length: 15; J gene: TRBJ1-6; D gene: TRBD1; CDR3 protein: CASTPSGQGNSPLHF; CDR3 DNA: TGTGCCAGCACTCCCTCCGGACAGGGTAATTCACCCCTCCACTTT
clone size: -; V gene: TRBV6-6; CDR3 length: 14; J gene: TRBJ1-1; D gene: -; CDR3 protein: CASNTGSGNTEAFF; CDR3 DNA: TGTGCCAGCAACACAGGGTCGGGGAACACTGAAGCTTTCTTT
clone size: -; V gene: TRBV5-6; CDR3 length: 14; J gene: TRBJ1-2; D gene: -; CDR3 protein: CASSLVFGDDGYTF; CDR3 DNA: TGTGCCAGCAGCTTAGTCTTCGGGGATGATGGCTACACCTTC
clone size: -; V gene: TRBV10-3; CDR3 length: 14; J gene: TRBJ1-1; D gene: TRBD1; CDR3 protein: CAIRGDRGFTEAFF; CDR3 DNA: TGTGCCATCAGGGGGGACAGGGGTTTCACTGAAGCTTTCTTT
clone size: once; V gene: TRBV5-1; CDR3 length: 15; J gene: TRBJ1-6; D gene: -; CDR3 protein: CASSLAGMDNSPLHF; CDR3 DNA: TGCGCCAGCAGCTTGGCCGGGATGGATAATTCACCCCTCCACTTT
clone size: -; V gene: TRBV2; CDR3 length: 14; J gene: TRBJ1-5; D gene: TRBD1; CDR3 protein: CASNGDSGNQPQHF; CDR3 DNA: TGTGCCAGCAACGGGGACAGTGGCAATCAGCCCCAGCATTTT
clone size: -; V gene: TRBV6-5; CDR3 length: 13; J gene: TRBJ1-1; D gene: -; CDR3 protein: CASGQPSRTEAFF; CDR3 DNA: TGTGCCAGCGGACAGCCTTCGCGTACTGAAGCTTTCTTT
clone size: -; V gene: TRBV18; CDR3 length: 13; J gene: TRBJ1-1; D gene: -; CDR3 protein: CASSPEQGLRAFF; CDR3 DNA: TGTGCCAGCTCACCGGAACAGGGCCTAAGAGCTTTCTTT
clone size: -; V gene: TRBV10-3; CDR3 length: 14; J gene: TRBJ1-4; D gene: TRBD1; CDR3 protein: CAISESRGGGKLFF; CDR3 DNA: TGTGCCATCAGTGAGTCGCGAGGAGGGGGCAAACTGTTTTTT
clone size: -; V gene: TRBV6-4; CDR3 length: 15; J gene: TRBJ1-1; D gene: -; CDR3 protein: CASSDSSRGNTEAFF; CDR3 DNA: TGTGCCAGCAGTGACTCGAGCAGGGGGAACACTGAAGCTTTCTTT
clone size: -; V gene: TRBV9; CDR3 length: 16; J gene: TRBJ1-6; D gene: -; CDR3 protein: CASSPLQGTYNSPLHF; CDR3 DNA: TGTGCCAGCAGCCCGTTACAGGGAACCTATAATTCACCCCTCCACTTT
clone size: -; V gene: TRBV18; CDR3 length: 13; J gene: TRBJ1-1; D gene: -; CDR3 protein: CASSHAEGTEAFF; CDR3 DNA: TGTGCCAGCTCACATGCGGAGGGCACTGAAGCTTTCTTT
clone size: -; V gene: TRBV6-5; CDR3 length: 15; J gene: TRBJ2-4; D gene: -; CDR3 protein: CAIVRTGGGENIQYF; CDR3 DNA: TGTGCCATAGTTCGGACAGGCGGAGGGGAAAACATTCAGTACTTC
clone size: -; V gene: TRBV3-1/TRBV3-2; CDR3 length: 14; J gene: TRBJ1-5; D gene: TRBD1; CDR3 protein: CASSGTGVYQPQHF; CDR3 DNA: TGTGCCAGCAGCGGGACAGGAGTTTATCAGCCCCAGCATTTT
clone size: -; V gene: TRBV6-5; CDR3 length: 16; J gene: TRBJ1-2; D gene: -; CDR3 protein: CASSYSISSPNYGYTF; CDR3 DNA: TGTGCCAGCAGTTACTCGATTTCCAGTCCTAACTATGGCTACACCTTC
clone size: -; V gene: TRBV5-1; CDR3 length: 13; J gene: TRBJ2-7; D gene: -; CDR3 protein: CASSLGGYNEQYF; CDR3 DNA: TGCGCCAGCAGCTTGGGCGGGTACAACGAGCAGTACTTC
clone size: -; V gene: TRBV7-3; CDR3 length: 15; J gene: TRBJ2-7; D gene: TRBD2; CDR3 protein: CASSPQPGGMYEQYF; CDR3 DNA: TGTGCCAGCAGCCCCCAACCGGGAGGAATGTACGAGCAGTACTTC
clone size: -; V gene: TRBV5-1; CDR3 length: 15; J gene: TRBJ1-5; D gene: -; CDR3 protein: CASSLAGESNQPQHF; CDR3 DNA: TGCGCCAGCAGCTTGGCGGGGGAAAGCAATCAGCCCCAGCATTTT
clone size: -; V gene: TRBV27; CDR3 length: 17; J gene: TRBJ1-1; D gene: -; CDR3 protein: CASSSPTQENENTEAFF; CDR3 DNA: TGTGCCAGCAGTTCCCCCACACAGGAGAATGAGAACACTGAAGCTTTCTTT
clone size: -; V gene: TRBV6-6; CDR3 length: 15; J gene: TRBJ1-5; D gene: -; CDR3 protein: CASSYLGVGSQPQHF; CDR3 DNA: TGTGCCAGCAGTTACCTAGGAGTGGGGAGTCAGCCCCAGCATTTT
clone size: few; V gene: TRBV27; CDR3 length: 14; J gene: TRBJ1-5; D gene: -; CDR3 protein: CASSIRQGNQPQHF; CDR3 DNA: TGTGCCAGCAGTATACGACAGGGCAATCAGCCCCAGCATTTT
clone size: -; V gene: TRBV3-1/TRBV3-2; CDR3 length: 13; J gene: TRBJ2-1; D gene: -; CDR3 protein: CASSQDTGEVKFF; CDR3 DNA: TGTGCCAGCAGCCAAGATACGGGAGAGGTGAAGTTCTTC
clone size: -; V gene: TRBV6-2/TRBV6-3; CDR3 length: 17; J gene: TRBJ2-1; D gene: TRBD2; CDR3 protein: CASSYGRVTSGYNEQFF; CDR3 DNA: TGTGCCAGCAGTTACGGCCGCGTGACTAGCGGTTACAATGAGCAGTTCTTC
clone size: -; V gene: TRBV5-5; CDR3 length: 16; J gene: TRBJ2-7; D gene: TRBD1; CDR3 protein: CASSLRPGTAKEEQYF; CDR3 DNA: TGTGCCAGCAGCTTGCGGCCCGGGACAGCTAAGGAGGAGCAGTACTTC
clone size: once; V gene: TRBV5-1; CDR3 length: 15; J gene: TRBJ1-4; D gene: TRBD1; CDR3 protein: CASSGGQETNEKLFF; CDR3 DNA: TGCGCCAGCAGCGGGGGACAGGAAACTAATGAAAAACTGTTTTTT
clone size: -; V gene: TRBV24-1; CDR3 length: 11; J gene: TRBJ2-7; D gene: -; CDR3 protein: CATSDSGISHF; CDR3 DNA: TGTGCCACCAGTGATTCAGGCATATCACACTTC
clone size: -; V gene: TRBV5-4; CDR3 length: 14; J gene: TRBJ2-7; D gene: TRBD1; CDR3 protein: CASSQGTVPYEQYF; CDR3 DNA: TGTGCCAGCAGCCAGGGGACAGTCCCATACGAGCAGTACTTC
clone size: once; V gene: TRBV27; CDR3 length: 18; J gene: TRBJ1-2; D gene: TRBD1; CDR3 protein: CASSLYWAPLGQGDGYTF; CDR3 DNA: TGTGCCAGCAGTTTATATTGGGCCCCCCTTGGACAGGGGGATGGCTACACCTTC
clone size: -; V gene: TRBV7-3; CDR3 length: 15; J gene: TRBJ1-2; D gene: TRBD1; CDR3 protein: CASSLRGDSYYGYTF; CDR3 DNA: TGTGCCAGCAGCTTAAGAGGGGACAGCTACTATGGCTACACCTTC
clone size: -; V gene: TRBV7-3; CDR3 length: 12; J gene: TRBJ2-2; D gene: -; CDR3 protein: CASSTYPGELFF; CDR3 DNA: TGTGCCAGCAGCACCTACCCCGGGGAGCTGTTTTTT
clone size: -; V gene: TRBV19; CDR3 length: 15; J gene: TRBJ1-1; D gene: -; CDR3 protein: CASSTRTALNTEAFF; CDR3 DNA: TGTGCCAGTAGTACAAGGACAGCATTGAACACTGAAGCTTTCTTT
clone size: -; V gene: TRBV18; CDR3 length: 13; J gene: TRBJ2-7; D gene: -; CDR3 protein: CASSMRLTDEQYF; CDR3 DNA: TGTGCCAGCTCAATGCGTCTTACTGACGAGCAGTACTTC
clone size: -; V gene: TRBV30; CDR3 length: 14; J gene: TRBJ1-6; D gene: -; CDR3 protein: CAWKPGSYNSPLHF; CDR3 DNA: TGTGCCTGGAAACCGGGCTCCTATAATTCACCCCTCCACTTT
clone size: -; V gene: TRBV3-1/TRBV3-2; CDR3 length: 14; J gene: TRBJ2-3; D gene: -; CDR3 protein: CASSLDILTDTQYF; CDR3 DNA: TGTGCCAGCAGCCTCGACATTCTCACAGATACGCAGTATTTT
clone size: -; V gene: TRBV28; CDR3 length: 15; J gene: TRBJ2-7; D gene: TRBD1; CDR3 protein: CASSTPGTGGYEQYF; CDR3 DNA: TGTGCCAGCAGTACCCCCGGGACAGGGGGCTACGAGCAGTACTTC
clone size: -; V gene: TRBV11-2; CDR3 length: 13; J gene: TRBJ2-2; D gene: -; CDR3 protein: CASSLDYSGELFF; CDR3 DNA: TGTGCCAGCAGCTTAGATTACTCCGGGGAGCTGTTTTTT
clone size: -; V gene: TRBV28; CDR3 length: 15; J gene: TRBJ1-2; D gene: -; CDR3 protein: CASRSAGLRWYGYTF; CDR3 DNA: TGTGCCAGCAGATCCGCGGGACTCCGATGGTATGGCTACACCTTC
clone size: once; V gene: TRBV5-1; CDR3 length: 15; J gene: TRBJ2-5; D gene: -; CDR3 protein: CASSLGSSGQETQYF; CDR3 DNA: TGCGCCAGCAGCTTGGGGTCCAGCGGGCAAGAGACCCAGTACTTC
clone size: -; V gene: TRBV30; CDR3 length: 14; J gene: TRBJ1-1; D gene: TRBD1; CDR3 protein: CASGTGGLNTEAFF; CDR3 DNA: TGTGCCTCCGGGACAGGGGGCCTCAACACTGAAGCTTTCTTT
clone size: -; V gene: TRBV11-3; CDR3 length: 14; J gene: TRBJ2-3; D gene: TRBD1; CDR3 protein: CASSLGQGTDTQYF; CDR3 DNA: TGTGCCAGCAGCTTGGGACAGGGGACAGATACGCAGTATTTT
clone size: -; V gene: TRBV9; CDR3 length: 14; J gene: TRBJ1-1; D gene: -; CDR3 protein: CASKPADKNTEAFF; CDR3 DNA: TGTGCCAGCAAGCCGGCCGACAAGAACACTGAAGCTTTCTTT
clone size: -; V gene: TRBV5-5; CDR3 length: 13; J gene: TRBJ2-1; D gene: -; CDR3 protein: CASSRPDSREQFF; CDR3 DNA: TGTGCCAGCAGCCGTCCGGACAGTCGTGAGCAGTTCTTC
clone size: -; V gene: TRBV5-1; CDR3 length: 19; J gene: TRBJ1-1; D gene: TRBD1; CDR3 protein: CASSLVAFFGTDGNTEAFF; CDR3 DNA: TGCGCCAGCAGCTTGGTGGCTTTTTTCGGGACAGATGGTAACACTGAAGCTTTCTTT
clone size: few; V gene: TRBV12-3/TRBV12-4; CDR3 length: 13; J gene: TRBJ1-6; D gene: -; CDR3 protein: CASSFEYNSPLHF; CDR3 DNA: TGTGCCAGCAGTTTTGAGTATAATTCACCCCTCCACTTT
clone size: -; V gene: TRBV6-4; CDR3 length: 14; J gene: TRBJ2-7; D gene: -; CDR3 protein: CASSAQGGAYEQYF; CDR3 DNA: TGTGCCAGCAGTGCTCAAGGAGGCGCCTACGAGCAGTACTTC
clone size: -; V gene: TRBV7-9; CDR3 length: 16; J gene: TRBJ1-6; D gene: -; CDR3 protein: CASSSVREGYNSPLHF; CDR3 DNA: TGTGCCAGCAGCTCCGTACGGGAGGGATATAATTCACCCCTCCACTTT
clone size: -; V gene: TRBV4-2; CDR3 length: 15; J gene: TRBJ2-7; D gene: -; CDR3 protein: CASSQAQVREYEQYF; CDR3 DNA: TGTGCCAGCAGCCAAGCACAGGTCCGAGAGTACGAGCAGTACTTC
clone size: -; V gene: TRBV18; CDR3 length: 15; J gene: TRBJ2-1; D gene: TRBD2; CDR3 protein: CASSPGTSGVNEQFF; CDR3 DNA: TGTGCCAGCTCACCAGGGACTAGCGGGGTCAATGAGCAGTTCTTC
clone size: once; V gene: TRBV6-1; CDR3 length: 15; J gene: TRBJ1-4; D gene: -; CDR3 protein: CASSEVGGYNEKLFF; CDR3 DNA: TGTGCCAGCAGTGAGGTGGGGGGGTATAATGAAAAACTGTTTTTT
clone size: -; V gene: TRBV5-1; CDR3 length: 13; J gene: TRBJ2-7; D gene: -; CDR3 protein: CASSLAGVAEQYF; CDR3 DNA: TGCGCCAGCAGCTTGGCGGGGGTGGCCGAGCAGTACTTC
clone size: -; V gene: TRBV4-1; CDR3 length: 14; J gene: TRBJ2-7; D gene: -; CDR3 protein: CASSQDAEHYEQYF; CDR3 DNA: TGCGCCAGCAGCCAAGACGCGGAACACTACGAGCAGTACTTC
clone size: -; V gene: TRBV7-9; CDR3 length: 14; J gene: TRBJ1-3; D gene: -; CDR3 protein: CASSLSYSGNTIYF; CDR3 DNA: TGTGCCAGCAGCTTATCGTACTCTGGAAACACCATATATTTT